Listed here is a single T cell receptor beta chain. Its target is unknown. Germline V gene data show CDR1 as MDHEN and CDR2 as SYDVKM. With 9 bases clipped from V and 3 bases from J, the junction kept 8 bases outside the gene matches. This CDR3 has 13 residues. These data originate in a study of cytomegalovirus exposure and HLA in healthy donors. For the study at large: Samples from HLA-typed donors yielded around 79 million unique TCRs in an early data release. General study findings and limits: TRBV6-2, TRBV6-3 and some other V segments were unresolvable in 87-base-pair reads. When a later analysis compared HLA-associated TCR beta chains with equally common others, the HLA-associated chains turned out to be more clonally expanded and to have lower generation probabilities. A missense DCLRE1C variant was associated with V- and J-gene trimming of TCR beta chains in a later analysis, and an independent cohort replicated the association.

Use of 60 Vbeta and 13 Jbeta primers characterized the PCR. TCRdb's table, derived via immunoSEQ multiplex PCR, lists solely in-frame clones and lacks some. The sample shows under 200,000 clones, 75% to 90% of them seen only once. The chain carries TRBV28 and TRBJ2-7; 7 bases fit TRBD2. The TCR sequence derives from a male donor in good health and CMV-seropositive. Source material: PBMCs. The CDR3 sequence: CASTPGGGYEQYF. CDR3 nucleotides: TGTGCCAGTACCCCCGGCGGGGGCTACGAGCAGTACTTC. The full variable domain, its missing parts supplied by reference TRBV28 and TRBJ2-7, is DVKVTQSSRYLVKRTGEKVFLECVQDMDHENMFWYRQDPGLGLRLIYFSYDVKMKEKGDIPEGYSVSREKKERFSLILESASTNQTSMYLCASTPGGGYEQYFGPGTRLTVT.